This T cell receptor (beta chain) stems from a study of shared clonotypes between healthy human individuals (dated by TCRdb to about 2020). Some background on the complete study: The cohort comprised a couple of women and a few men aged 18 to 49 years. The study deeply sequenced blood TCR repertoires of 5 or 6 healthy adults to estimate repertoire size and the extent of clonotype sharing between individuals. To increase sequencing depth and limit assay-specific biases, different laboratories used diverse techniques to prepare libraries and sequence TCR repertoires. Per donor, leukapheresis produced somewhere between about 0.94 and 9 billion PBMCs. The paper's findings and limits, for the study overall: Pairwise subsampling indicated that sequencing depth was expected to affect the degree of clonotype sharing among donors. Because the study included only a small number of donors, the genetic and exposure-history diversity represented was limited. Sampling was restricted to blood, and TCR repertoires in tissue are likely to differ from TCR repertoires in blood.

Remarks on this clone: The antigen this receptor binds is unknown. There are no base qualities to consult, and no much larger clone falls within one base.

Using the deep immunoSEQ assay, TCR CDR3 regions were amplified from genomic DNA by multiplex PCR. Extracted genomic DNA from each cell subset was distributed evenly across all wells of several immunoSEQ 96-well plates, and each plate was treated as a replicate. For unsorted PBMC, about 270 ng of genomic DNA, equivalent to approximately 30,000 T cell genomes, went into each replicate PCR. Ten immunoSEQ deep assay plates were used to sequence the unsorted PBMC genomic DNA. Purified libraries were quantified with a Qubit 3.0 fluorometer, sized on a Bioanalyzer 2100, and re-quantified with the KAPA Library Quantification kit. Every immunoSEQ 96-well plate was sequenced on a separate single-read 150-cycle Illumina NextSeq 550 flow cell. For the original study's pipeline: Because only junctional sequences without quality scores were contained in the immunoSEQ output, filtering matching that applied to full-length reads could not be performed. To assign V/J genes and CDR3, sequences were annotated using PyIR, a Python wrapper for IgBLAST v1.9, with IMGT germline references. Any read was removed if the V/J assignment was weak (E-value above 1e-6), the CDR3 was missing, or the read contained stop codons, out-of-frame junctions, or ambiguous translated residues. V3J clonotypes were defined as sequences sharing the same inferred V gene, J gene, and CDR3 amino acid sequence. To compute the percentage overlap between repertoires, the number of shared unique clonotypes was divided by the size of the smaller repertoire. Three approaches were used to assess repertoire richness: RTK rarefaction, the Chao1 estimator, and Recon v2.1 estimates of unobserved clonotypes. What TCRdb holds here is the immuneACCESS table cut down to in-frame rearrangements. Part of the clones is not present; checked against another copy, under half of the missing clones reflect an unresolved V gene, and the others are unexplained. V and J calls and clone size follow that table, whereas D and trimming were derived from the DNA. The sample table contains about half a million clones; only one count was recorded for approximately 82% of them. Of the sample, 12% falls within the top ten clones.

Based on the germline V gene, the CDR1 and CDR2 sequences are SGHRS and YFSETQ. The CDR3 runs 13 amino acids, cysteine and phenylalanine included. CDR3 DNA is the only sequence kept; it has 39 bases, read in frame from the first base. V is shortened by 7 bases, J by 4 bases, and the region joining them spans 15 bases. The donors were healthy, HIV-negative adults who had no recently reported acute infections or vaccinations. Every donor was a Caucasian adult living in Nashville, Tennessee, USA. For unsorted samples, some 87 million PBMCs were counted, and genomic DNA was extracted using the QIAamp DNA Blood Mini kit. After blood collection by leukapheresis, PBMCs were isolated using Ficoll-Histopaque density gradient centrifugation and then cryopreserved in the vapor phase of liquid nitrogen.

The receptor's source is a middle-aged woman in good health. Some clones in this sample may be carry-over from other donors' samples. The sequenced sample was PBMCs. Recombination joined TRBV5-1 with TRBJ2-7; a weak D assignment points to TRBD1 (5 bases agree). The base sequence is TGCGCCAGCGGCCTAGACAGCTTTTACGAGCAGTACTTC. The translation is CASGLDSFYEQYF.